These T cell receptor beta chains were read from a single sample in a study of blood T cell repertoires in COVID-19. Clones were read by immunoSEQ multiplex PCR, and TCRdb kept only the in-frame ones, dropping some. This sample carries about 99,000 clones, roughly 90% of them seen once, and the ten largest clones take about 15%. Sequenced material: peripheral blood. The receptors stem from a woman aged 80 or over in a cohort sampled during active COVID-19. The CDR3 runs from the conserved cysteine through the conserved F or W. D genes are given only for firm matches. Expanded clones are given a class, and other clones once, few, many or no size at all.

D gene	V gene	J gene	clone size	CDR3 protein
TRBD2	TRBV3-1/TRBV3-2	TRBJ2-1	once	CASSRTSGGDNEQFF
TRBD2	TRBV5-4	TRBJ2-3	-	CASSLVAGGPDTQYF
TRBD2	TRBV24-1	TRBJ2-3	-	CATSDGRTSIDTQYF
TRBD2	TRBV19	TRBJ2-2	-	CASSRMTSGYTGELFF
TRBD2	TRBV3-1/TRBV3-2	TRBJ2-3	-	CASSQVGLALTDTQYF
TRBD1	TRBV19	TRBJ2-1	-	CASSIGQGTFSRRAIEQFF
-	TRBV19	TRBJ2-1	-	CASGVYGQFF
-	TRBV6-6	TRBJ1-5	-	CASSPGGSNQPQHF
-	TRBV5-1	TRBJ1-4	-	CASSLTVNEKLFF
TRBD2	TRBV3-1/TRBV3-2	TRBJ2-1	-	CASSHALLLAGGPYNEQFF
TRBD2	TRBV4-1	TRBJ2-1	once	CASSHPSGGNEQFF
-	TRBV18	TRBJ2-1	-	CASSPQNRDNEQFF
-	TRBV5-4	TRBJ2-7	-	CASRRDTNSYEQYF
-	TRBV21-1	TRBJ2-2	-	CASSKGSDFVLGQGITGELFF
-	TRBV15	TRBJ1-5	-	CATSRVGQGIVAQPQHF
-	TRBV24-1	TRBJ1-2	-	CATSDSPGSYGYTF
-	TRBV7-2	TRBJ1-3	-	CASSIQGVPSGNTIYF
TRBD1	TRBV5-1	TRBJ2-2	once	CASSLETGSSGELFF
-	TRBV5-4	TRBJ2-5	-	CASSQPGVSGETQYF